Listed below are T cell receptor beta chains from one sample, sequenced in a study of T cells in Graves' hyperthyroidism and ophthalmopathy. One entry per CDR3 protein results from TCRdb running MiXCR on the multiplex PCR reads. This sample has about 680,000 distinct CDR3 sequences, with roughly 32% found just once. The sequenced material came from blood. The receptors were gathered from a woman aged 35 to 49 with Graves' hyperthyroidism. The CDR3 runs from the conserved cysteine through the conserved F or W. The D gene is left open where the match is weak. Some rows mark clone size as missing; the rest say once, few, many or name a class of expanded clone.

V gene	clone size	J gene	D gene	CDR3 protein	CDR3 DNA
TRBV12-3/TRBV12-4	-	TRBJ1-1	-	CASSLRGTGAFF	TGTGCCAGCAGTTTAAGGGGGACTGGAGCTTTCTTT
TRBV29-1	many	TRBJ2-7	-	CSVVGNYEQYF	TGCAGCGTTGTTGGGAACTACGAGCAGTACTTC
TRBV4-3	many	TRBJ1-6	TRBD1	CASSLSTGGYNSPLHF	TGCGCCAGCAGCTTATCCACAGGGGGCTATAATTCACCCCTCCACTTT
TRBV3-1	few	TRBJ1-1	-	CASSLRATNTEAFF	TGTGCCAGCAGCCTGAGGGCGACGAACACTGAAGCTTTCTTT
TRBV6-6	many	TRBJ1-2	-	CASSFRNYGYTF	TGTGCCAGCAGTTTCCGGAACTATGGCTACACCTTC
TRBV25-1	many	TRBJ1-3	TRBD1	CASSEQGDSGNTIYF	TGTGCCAGCAGTGAACAGGGGGACTCTGGAAACACCATATATTTT
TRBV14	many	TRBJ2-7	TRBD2	CASSQGTRSYF	TGTGCCAGCAGCCAGGGGACTAGATCCTACTTC
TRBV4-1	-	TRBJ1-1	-	CASSQGTYTKAFF	TGTGCCAGCAGCCAAGGTACATACACTAAAGCTTTCTTT
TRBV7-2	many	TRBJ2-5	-	CASSPRIGLTQYF	TGTGCCAGCAGCCCCCGGATCGGTCTGACCCAGTACTTC
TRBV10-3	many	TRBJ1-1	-	CAISESAGTEAFF	TGTGCCATCAGTGAGTCTGCGGGCACTGAAGCTTTCTTT
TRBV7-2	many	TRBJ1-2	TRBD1	CASSEQGAVYGYTF	TGTGCCAGCAGCGAACAGGGGGCGGTCTATGGCTACACCTTC
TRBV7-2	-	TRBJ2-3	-	CACSFQGTTDTQYF	TGTGCCTGCAGCTTTCAAGGGACCACAGATACGCAGTATTTT
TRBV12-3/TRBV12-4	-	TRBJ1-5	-	CASSYDPGNQPQHF	TGTGCCAGCAGTTACGATCCCGGTAATCAGCCCCAGCATTTT
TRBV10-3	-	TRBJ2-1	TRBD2	CAISDSLGLGTNEQFF	TGTGCCATCAGTGATTCGTTAGGACTAGGAACCAATGAGCAGTTCTTC
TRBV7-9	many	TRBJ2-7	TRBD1	CASSSGTGGYEQYF	TGTGCCAGCAGCTCTGGGACAGGGGGCTACGAGCAGTACTTC
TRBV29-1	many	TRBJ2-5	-	CSVGGVPGRETQYF	TGCAGCGTTGGCGGGGTTCCGGGAAGAGAGACCCAGTACTTC
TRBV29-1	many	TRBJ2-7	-	CSGGRQDALYEQYF	TGCAGCGGGGGGAGGCAGGACGCCCTGTACGAGCAGTACTTC
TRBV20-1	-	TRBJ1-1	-	CSATGTQAPMNTEASF	TGCAGTGCTACCGGAACGCAAGCCCCGATGAACACTGAAGCTTCCTTT
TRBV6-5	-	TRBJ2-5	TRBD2	CASRRGVTQYF	TGTGCCAGCAGACGGGGGGTGACCCAGTACTTC
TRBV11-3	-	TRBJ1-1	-	CASSSKGWQGINTEAFF	TGTGCCAGCAGCTCAAAAGGCTGGCAGGGGATAAACACTGAAGCTTTCTTT
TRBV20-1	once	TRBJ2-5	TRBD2	CSVENIGLASQGTQYF	TGCAGCGTTGAAAATATAGGACTAGCGAGTCAAGGGACCCAGTACTTC
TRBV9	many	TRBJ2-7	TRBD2	CASSEYVGLAYEQYF	TGTGCCAGCAGCGAGTATGTCGGACTAGCCTACGAGCAGTACTTC
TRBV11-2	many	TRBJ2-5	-	CASSLGVSGATQYF	TGTGCCAGCAGCTTAGGGGTTAGCGGAGCGACCCAGTACTTC
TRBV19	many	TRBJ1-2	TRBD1	CASISTGTGYTF	TGTGCCAGTATTTCGACAGGGACTGGCTACACCTTC
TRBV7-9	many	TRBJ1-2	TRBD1	CASSRRTRQGLNYGYTF	TGTGCCAGCAGCCGACGAACACGACAGGGCCTTAACTATGGCTACACCTTC
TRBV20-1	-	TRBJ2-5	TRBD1	CSGQGWQETQYF	TGCAGTGGACAGGGATGGCAAGAGACCCAGTACTTC
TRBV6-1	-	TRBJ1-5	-	CASSYYDYSNQPQHF	TGTGCCAGCAGTTACTATGATTATAGCAATCAGCCCCAGCATTTT
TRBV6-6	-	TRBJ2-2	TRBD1	CASSYVAGGTGELFF	TGTGCCAGCAGTTACGTGGCAGGGGGCACCGGGGAGCTGTTTTTT
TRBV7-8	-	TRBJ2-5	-	CASSFSSPAETQYF	TGTGCCAGCAGCTTCTCGAGCCCCGCGGAGACCCAGTACTTC
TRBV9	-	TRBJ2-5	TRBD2	CASSVEGTGGPETQYF	TGTGCCAGCAGCGTAGAGGGGACGGGGGGGCCAGAGACCCAGTACTTC
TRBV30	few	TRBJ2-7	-	CAWSTFYEQYF	TGTGCCTGGAGCACCTTCTACGAGCAGTACTTC
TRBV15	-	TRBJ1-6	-	CATSRDRQVNSPLHF	TGTGCCACCAGCAGAGATCGACAGGTTAATTCACCCCTCCACTTT
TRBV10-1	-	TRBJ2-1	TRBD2	CASSTGLAGVNEQFF	TGCGCCAGCAGTACGGGACTAGCGGGAGTCAATGAGCAGTTCTTC
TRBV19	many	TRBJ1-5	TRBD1	CASRTRQGDSNQPQHF	TGTGCCAGTAGGACAAGACAGGGTGATAGCAATCAGCCCCAGCATTTT
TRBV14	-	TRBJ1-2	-	CASSPVPTGGLYGYTF	TGTGCCAGCAGCCCTGTTCCGACAGGAGGGTTGTATGGCTACACCTTC
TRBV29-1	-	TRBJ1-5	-	CSVDPEGNSNQPQHF	TGCAGCGTTGACCCGGAGGGGAATAGCAATCAGCCCCAGCATTTT
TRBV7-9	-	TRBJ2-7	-	CASSQDEGFDEQYF	TGTGCCAGCAGCCAAGATGAGGGGTTCGACGAGCAGTACTTC
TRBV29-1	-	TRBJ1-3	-	CSVDGTVNTIYF	TGCAGCGTTGATGGGACGGTGAACACCATATATTTT
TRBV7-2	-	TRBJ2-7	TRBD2	CASTPGGGSYEQYF	TGTGCCAGCACCCCCGGCGGGGGATCCTACGAGCAGTACTTC
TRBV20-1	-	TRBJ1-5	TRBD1	CSARIQGDQPQHF	TGCAGTGCTAGAATTCAGGGGGATCAGCCCCAGCATTTT
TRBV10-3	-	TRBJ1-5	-	CAINPSGGETQHF	TGTGCCATCAACCCGTCAGGTGGGGAGACCCAGCATTTT
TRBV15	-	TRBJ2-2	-	CATSRDRPTGELFF	TGTGCCACCAGCAGGGACAGACCCACCGGGGAGCTGTTTTTT
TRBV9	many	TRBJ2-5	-	CASSEGGPRETQYF	TGTGCCAGCAGCGAGGGGGGACCGCGGGAGACCCAGTACTTC
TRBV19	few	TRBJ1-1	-	CASSVTDGNTEAFF	TGTGCCAGTAGTGTGACTGACGGGAACACTGAAGCTTTCTTT
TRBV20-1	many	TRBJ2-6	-	CSARQAEGFWGANVLTF	TGCAGTGCTAGACAGGCGGAAGGGTTCTGGGGGGCCAACGTCCTGACTTTC
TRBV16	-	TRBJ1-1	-	CASSQSTWRGATEAFF	TGTGCCAGCAGCCAATCAACGTGGAGGGGGGCGACTGAAGCTTTCTTT
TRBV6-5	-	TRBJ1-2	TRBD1	CASKDRDVYGYTF	TGTGCCAGCAAGGACAGGGATGTCTATGGCTACACCTTC
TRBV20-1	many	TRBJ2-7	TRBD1	CSANDREIRYEQYF	TGCAGTGCTAATGACAGGGAAATCCGTTACGAGCAGTACTTC
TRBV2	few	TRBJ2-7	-	CASSRGEGDEQYF	TGTGCCAGCAGTCGCGGGGAGGGGGACGAGCAGTACTTC
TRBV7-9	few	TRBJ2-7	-	CASSLSAWKYF	TGTGCCAGCAGCTTATCTGCGTGGAAGTACTTC